Listed below are T cell receptor beta chains from one sample, sequenced in a study of blood T cell repertoires in COVID-19. Using immunoSEQ multiplex PCR, the repertoire was profiled, and TCRdb retains in-frame clones only, with some absent. The sample lists around 100,000 clones, 65% to 85% occurring once. Sequencing was performed on peripheral blood. Receptor source: a man aged 65 to 85 with active or convalescent COVID-19. The CDR3 runs from the conserved cysteine through the conserved F or W. The order of the fields is V gene, clone size, D gene, J gene, CDR3 DNA, CDR3 protein. The D gene is left open where the match is weak. The listing skips clone size in some rows; elsewhere it reads once, few, many or a size class.

>TRBV12-3/TRBV12-4|-|-|TRBJ2-7
TGTGCCAGCAGTTTAAACAGGGTGCAGTACTTC
CASSLNRVQYF
>TRBV2|once|-|TRBJ2-1
TGTGCCAGCCAATCAGCCGGGGAGCAGTTCTTC
CASQSAGEQFF
>TRBV28|-|-|TRBJ1-2
TGTGCCAGCAGTCCGCCCGGACAGTTCATAGGCGGCTACACCTTC
CASSPPGQFIGGYTF
>TRBV7-3|-|TRBD2|TRBJ2-3
TGTGCCAGCAGCCGTATTCGGGGGGGCCCCTTGTATTTT
CASSRIRGGPLYF
>TRBV7-2|-|TRBD2|TRBJ2-3
TGTGCCAGCAGCTTAGCGGCGAGCGGGGGCACAGATACGCAGTATTTT
CASSLAASGGTDTQYF
>TRBV7-9|-|-|TRBJ1-5
TGTGCCAGCAGCTTAGGTTCGGGGAATAATCAGCCCCAGCATTTT
CASSLGSGNNQPQHF
>TRBV2|once|-|TRBJ2-2
TGTGCCAGCCACAGCCGGCGGGCCCCCACCGGGGAGCTGTTTTTT
CASHSRRAPTGELFF
>TRBV2|-|-|TRBJ1-1
TGTGCCAGCAGTTATAGGAGCACTGAAGCTTTCTTT
CASSYRSTEAFF
>TRBV6-5|-|-|TRBJ1-2
TGTGCCAGCAGTTACCCCGGACAGAACTATGGCTACACCTTC
CASSYPGQNYGYTF
>TRBV30|-|-|TRBJ2-3
TGTGCCTGGAGTGTAAAACCAGGGGGGCCTGATACGCAGTATTTT
CAWSVKPGGPDTQYF
>TRBV24-1|once|-|TRBJ1-5
TGTGCCACCAGCGGGGGGACCAATCAGCCCCAGCATTTT
CATSGGTNQPQHF
>TRBV18|-|-|TRBJ1-5
TGTGCCAGCTCACCGAGAGGGGGTTACAATCAGCCCCAGCATTTT
CASSPRGGYNQPQHF
>TRBV28|-|TRBD1|TRBJ1-6
TGTGCCAGCAAAGGGGGGACAGGCGGGTTCCCCCTCCACTTT
CASKGGTGGFPLHF
>TRBV2|-|TRBD1|TRBJ1-6
TGTGCCAGCAGGCGACAGGGGGCGGATAATTCACCCCTCCACTTT
CASRRQGADNSPLHF
>TRBV6-5|-|-|TRBJ1-5
TGTGCCAGCAGTTACGGCAGGAAACAGATCGATCAGCCCCAGCATTTT
CASSYGRKQIDQPQHF
>TRBV2|-|-|TRBJ1-2
TGTGCCAGCAGGGCTCTGGCCATTCAAGGCTACACCTTC
CASRALAIQGYTF
>TRBV19|-|-|TRBJ2-3
TGTGCCAGTTTTCGGGGAGGCAGCGCAGATACGCAGTATTTT
CASFRGGSADTQYF
>TRBV11-2|-|-|TRBJ1-1
TGTGCCAGCAGCTCCGGCGGGGGGGGCGCGAGGGCTTTCTTT
CASSSGGGGARAFF
>TRBV19|-|TRBD2|TRBJ2-1
TGTGCCAGTAGTATGGGAGGCCTAGCGGGGGGGCCGGTCAATGAGCAGTTCTTC
CASSMGGLAGGPVNEQFF
>TRBV7-9|-|-|TRBJ2-7
TGTGCCAGCAGTACCACAGGGCCCCTGGAGCAGTACTTC
CASSTTGPLEQYF
>TRBV6-6|-|-|TRBJ1-2
TGTGCCAGCAGCCACGTCGAACAGGGAAACCATGGCTACACCTTC
CASSHVEQGNHGYTF
>TRBV7-8|-|-|TRBJ1-5
TGTGCCAGCAGCTTAGAGCGTAATCGGCCCCAGCATTTT
CASSLERNRPQHF
>TRBV11-2|-|TRBD1|TRBJ1-5
TGTGCCAGCAGCTTCGACAGGGTGAATCAGCCCCAGCATTTT
CASSFDRVNQPQHF
>TRBV4-1|-|TRBD2|TRBJ2-3
TGCGCCAGCAGCCAAGTTAGCGGGGGGGCAATTATTCCAGATACGCAGTATTTT
CASSQVSGGAIIPDTQYF
>TRBV28|-|TRBD1|TRBJ2-7
TGTGCCAGCAGTAGGGGACAGGCGAACGAGCAGTACTTC
CASSRGQANEQYF
>TRBV2|-|-|TRBJ2-3
TGTGCCAGCGAGGGCACAGATACGCAGTATTTT
CASEGTDTQYF
>TRBV7-2|once|-|TRBJ2-5
TGTGCCAGCAGCTTAGGGCGACTCCAAGAGACCCAGTACTTC
CASSLGRLQETQYF
>TRBV14|-|-|TRBJ1-2
TGTGCCAGCAGCCAAGATCTCGCAGGGGCAAGCGGCTACACCTTC
CASSQDLAGASGYTF
>TRBV7-2|-|-|TRBJ1-3
TGTGCCAGCAGCTCCGGAGCGACTGGAAACACCATATATTTT
CASSSGATGNTIYF